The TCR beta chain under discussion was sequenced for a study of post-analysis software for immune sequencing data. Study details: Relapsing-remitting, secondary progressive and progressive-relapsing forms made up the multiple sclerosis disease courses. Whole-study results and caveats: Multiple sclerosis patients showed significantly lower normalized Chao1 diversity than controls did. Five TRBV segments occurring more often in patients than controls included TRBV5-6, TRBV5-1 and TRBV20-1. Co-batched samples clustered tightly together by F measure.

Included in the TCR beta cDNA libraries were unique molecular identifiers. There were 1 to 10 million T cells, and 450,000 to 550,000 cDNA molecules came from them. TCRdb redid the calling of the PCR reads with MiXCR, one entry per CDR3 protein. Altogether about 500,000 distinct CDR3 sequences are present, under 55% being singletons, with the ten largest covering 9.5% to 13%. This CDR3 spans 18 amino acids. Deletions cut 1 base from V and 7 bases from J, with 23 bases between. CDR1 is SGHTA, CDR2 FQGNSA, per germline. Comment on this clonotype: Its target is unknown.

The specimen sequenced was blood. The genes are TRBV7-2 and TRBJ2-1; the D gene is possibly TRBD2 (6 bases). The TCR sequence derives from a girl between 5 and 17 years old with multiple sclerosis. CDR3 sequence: CASSLVGRLRPPGNEQFF. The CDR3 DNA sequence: TGTGCCAGCAGCTTAGTCGGGAGACTGCGTCCCCCCGGAAATGAGCAGTTCTTC.